Detailed here is one T cell receptor (beta chain). Its antigen is not known. Genomic DNA template from tumor biopsies or peripheral blood, roughly 616 ng to 6,500 ng input. This sample is part of a study of T cells in tumors after PD-1 blockade. Study-wide context: Daily vismodegib 150 mg continued in a subset of anti-PD-1-treated patients. Mean per blood sample: roughly 100,000 templates (24,679-257,772), some 40,000 unique clonotypes. Findings and limits, study-wide: Peripheral recruitment is suggested, as some novel exhausted tumor clones were in pre-treatment blood.

The length of the CDR3 is 15 residues. Germline loops: CDR1 SGHRS, CDR2 YFSETQ. Trimming stripped 0 bases from V and 1 base from J, with 7 bases between. Measured with immunoSEQ multiplex PCR; TCRdb has only the in-frame clones, and not every one. Here the sample spans 14,000 to 15,000 clones, over 70% being singletons. The source was PBMCs, collected after anti-PD-1 treatment. The sequence came from a human donor with basal cell carcinoma. The chain uses TRBV5-1 and TRBJ2-2, with D perhaps TRBD2 (5 bases). In DNA, the CDR3 is TGCGCCAGCAGCTTGGGGGAGTTGAACACCGGGGAGCTGTTTTTT. Translating it yields CASSLGELNTGELFF. Drawing the rest from reference TRBV5-1 and TRBJ2-2, the complete variable domain is KAGVTQTPRYLIKTRGQQVTLSCSPISGHRSVSWYQQTPGQGLQFLFEYFSETQRNKGNFPGRFSGRQFSNSRSEMNVSTLELGDSALYLCASSLGELNTGELFFGEGSRLTVL.